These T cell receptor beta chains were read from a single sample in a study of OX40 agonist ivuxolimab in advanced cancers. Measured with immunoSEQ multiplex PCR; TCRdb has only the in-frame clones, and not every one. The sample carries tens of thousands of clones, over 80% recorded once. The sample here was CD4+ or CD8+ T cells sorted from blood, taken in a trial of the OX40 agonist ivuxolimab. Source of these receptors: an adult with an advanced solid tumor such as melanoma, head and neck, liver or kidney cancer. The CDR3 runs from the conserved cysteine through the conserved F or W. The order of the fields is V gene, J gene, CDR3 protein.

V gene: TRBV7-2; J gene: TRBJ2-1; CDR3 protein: CASSQGGSSYNEQFF
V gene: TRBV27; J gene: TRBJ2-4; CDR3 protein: CASSDHRGHGKNIQYF
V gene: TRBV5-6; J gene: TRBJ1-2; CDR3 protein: CASSLTDYGYTF
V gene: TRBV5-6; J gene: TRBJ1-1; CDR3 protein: CASSFGSHEAFF
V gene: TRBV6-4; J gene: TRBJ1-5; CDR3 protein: CASSFGGQGDQPQHF
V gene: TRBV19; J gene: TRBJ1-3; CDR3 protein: CASSYDSSGNTIYF
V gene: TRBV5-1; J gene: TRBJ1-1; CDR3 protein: CASRSFAGTAYTEAFF
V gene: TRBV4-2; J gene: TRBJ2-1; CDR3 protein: CASSQVAGVINEQFF
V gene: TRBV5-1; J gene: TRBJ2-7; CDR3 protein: CASQETPGDEQYF
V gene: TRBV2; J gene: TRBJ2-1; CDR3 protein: CATAGGRGSYNEQFF
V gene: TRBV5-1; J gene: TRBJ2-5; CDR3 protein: CASSLSGTGEETQYF
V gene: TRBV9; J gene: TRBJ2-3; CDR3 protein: CASERESTDTQYF
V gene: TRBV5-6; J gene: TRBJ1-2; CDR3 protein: CASSLRANRYTF
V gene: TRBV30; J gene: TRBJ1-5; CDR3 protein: CAWRVGNQPQHF
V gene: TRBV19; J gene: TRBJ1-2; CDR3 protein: CASSISSSAREYGYTF
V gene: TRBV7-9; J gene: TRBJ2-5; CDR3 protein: CASSFFGTSQETQYF
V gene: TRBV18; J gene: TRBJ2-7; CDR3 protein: CASSPRPGQGTYEQYF
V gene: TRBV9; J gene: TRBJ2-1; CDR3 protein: CASSARRDDEQFF
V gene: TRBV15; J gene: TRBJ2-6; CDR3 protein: CATSSRPSSGANVLTF
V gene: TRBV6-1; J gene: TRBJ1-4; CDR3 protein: CASSGTGGGMSNEKLFF
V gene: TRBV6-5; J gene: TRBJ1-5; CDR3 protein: CASSPFAGDQPQHF
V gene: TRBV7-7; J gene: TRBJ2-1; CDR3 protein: CASSALGGRLNEQFF
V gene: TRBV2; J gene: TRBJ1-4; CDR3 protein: CASSELEEKLFF
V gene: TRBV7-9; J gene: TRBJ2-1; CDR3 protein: CASSSWTSGDNEQFF
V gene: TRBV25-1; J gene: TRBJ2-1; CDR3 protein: CASSRWDRDYNEQFF
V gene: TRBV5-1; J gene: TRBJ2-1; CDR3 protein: CASSLSSWINNEQFF
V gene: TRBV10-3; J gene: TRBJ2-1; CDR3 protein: CAIRDPTTGTPSYNEQFF
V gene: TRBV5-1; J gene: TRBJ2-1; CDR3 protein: CASSQMLGAAYNEQFF
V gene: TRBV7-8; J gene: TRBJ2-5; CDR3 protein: CASSLGSGRRRAFEETQYF
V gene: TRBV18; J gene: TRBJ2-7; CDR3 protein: CASSPGYEQYF
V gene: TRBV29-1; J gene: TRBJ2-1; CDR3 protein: CSVERGSSYNEQFF
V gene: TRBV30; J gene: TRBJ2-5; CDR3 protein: CAWSVLAGLIPSETQYF
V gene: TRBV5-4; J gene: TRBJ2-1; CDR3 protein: CASSLDPGQYNEQFF
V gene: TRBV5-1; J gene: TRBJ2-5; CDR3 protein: CASSLGGGSQETQYF
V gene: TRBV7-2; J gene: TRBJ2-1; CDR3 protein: CASSSTDRVQFF
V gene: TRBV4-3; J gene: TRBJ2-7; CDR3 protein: CASSQSGTSVYEQYF
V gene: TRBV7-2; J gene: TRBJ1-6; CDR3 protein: CASSWDTDDNSPLHF
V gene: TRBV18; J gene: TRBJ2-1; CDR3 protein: CASSEPDNEQFF
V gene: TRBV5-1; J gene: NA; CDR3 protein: CASRDLYEQYF
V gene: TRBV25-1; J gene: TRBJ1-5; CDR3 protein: CASSRTGRDQPQHF
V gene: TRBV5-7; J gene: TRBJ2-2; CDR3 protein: CASSLLAGDTGELFF
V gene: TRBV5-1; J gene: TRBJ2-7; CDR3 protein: CASSQTGEGEQYF
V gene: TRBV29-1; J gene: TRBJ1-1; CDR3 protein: CSGMNTEAFF
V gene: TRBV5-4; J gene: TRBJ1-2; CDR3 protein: CASSATGTTNYGYTF
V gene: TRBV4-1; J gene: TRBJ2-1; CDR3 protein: CASSQDFGGEQFF
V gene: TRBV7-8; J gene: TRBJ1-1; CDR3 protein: CASSPRAVTEAFF
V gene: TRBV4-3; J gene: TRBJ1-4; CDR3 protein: CASSHQGVSEKLFF
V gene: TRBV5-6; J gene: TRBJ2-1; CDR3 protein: CASSRTVGVYNEQFF
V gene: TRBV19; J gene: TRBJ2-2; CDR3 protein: CASSMLLRTRGVGELFF